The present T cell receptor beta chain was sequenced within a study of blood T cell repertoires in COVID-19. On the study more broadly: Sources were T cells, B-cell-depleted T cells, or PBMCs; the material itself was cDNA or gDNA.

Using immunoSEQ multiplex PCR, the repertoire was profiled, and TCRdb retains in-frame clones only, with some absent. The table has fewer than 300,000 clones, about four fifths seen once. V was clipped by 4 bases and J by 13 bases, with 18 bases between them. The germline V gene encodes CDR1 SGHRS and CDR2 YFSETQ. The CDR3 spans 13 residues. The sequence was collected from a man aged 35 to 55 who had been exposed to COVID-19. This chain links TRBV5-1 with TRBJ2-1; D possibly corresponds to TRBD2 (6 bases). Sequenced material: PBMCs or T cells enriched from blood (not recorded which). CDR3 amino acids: CASSRQPGLDQFF. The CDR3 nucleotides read TGCGCCAGCAGCAGACAACCGGGACTCGACCAGTTCTTC.